These 21 T cell receptor beta chains originate from one sample sequenced in a study of vaccination and CD4 T cells after COVID-19. The Oncomine TCR Beta short-read assay sequenced DNA from cultured CD4+ T cells. TCRdb reprocessed the PCR reads with MiXCR, giving one entry per CDR3 protein. The profile shows approximately 4,000 distinct CDR3 sequences, around 41% of them singletons. Their recognized antigens are unknown. Treatment defined: roughly 10-day PBMC culture with coronavirus spike peptide pools or control peptides (ViraFEST assay). The sample taken for sequencing was CD4+ T cells from blood, cultured in vitro. Receptors were obtained from a human donor who had recovered from COVID-19.

The V gene is TRBV7-3, the J gene TRBJ1-1; 8 bases align to TRBD1. Trimming cost V 3 bases and J 0 bases; bases outside gene matches: 6. Germline CDR1 is SGHTA and CDR2 is FQGTGA. The CDR3 runs 16 residues. Written as DNA, the CDR3 is TGTGCCAGCAGCTTCCGACAGGGGTCTATGAACACTGAAGCTTTCTTT. Translation: CASSFRQGSMNTEAFF.

This clonotype was seen a few times. One end of the junction is discordant with germline, which a read error may explain. The chain joins TRBV10-3 to TRBJ1-2; D remains unclear. Germline assignment: CDR1 ENHRY and CDR2 SYGVKD. The length of the CDR3 is 13 residues. CDR3 in amino acids: CAISEAAKYGYTF. CDR3 coding DNA: TGTGCCATCAGTGAGGCAGCTAAATATGGCTACACCTTC.

The CDR3 sequence: CASSPAGAVEVYEQYF. The DNA for the CDR3 is TGTGCCAGCTCACCGGCAGGGGCAGTTGAGGTCTACGAGCAGTACTTC. The genes are TRBV18 and TRBJ2-7, with D possibly being TRBD1 (6 bases). Germline CDR1 reads KGHSH; CDR2 reads LQKENI. CDR3 length: 16 amino acids. V was cut by 3 bases and J by 3 bases, with 18 bases left in between.

V is TRBV6-5 and J is TRBJ2-2; a possible D gene is TRBD2 (5 bases). V lost 2 bases, J lost 8 bases, and 18 bases lay in between. From germline, CDR1 is MNHEY and CDR2 SVGAGI. The CDR3 sequence is 16 residues long. DNA of the CDR3: TGTGCCAGCAGTTACCTATTGACGAGGGTATCTGGGGAGCTGTTTTTT. Protein product: CASSYLLTRVSGELFF.

This chain links TRBV15 with TRBJ2-7; no clear D. This CDR3 spans 15 amino acids. V shed 5 bases and J shed 2 bases, with 16 bases lying between them. Germline V gene data show CDR1 as LNHNV and CDR2 as YYDKDF (reference sequence). The CDR3 DNA follows: TGTGCCACCAGCGAGGCAGGCGGCGGACCCTACGAGCAGTACTTC. Its protein is CATSEAGGGPYEQYF.

This clonotype has more than one count but fewer than ten. V and J are TRBV18 and TRBJ2-7; D is perhaps TRBD1 (5 bases). V was shortened by 5 bases and J by 1 base, with 9 bases between the two germline ends. Per the germline V gene, CDR1 is KGHSH and CDR2 is LQKENI. This CDR3 has 13 amino acids. The CDR3 region has the DNA TGTGCCAGCTCAGGCCAGGGTTCCTACGAGCAGTACTTC. It yields the protein CASSGQGSYEQYF. The full variable domain, in which reference TRBV18 and TRBJ2-7 provide the parts outside the CDR3, is NAGVMQNPRHLVRRRGQEARLRCSPMKGHSHVYWYRQLPEEGLKFMVYLQKENIIDESGMPKERFSAEFPKEGPSILRIQQVVRGDSAAYFCASSGQGSYEQYFGPGTRLTVT.

J is TRBJ2-7 and V is TRBV5-4, with 7 bases matching TRBD2. Germline values: CDR1 SGHNT, CDR2 YYREEE (reference sequence). The CDR3 loop spans 14 amino acids. The V gene end was trimmed by 4 bases and the J gene end by 7 bases; junction bases not matched to a gene: 11. The CDR3 bases are TGTGCCAGCAGCGCCTCTAGCGGTTTTACGGAGCAGTACTTC. It translates to CASSASSGFTEQYF.

This clonotype was seen a handful of times. This chain connects TRBV7-8 to TRBJ2-6; either TRBD1 or TRBD2 may fit D (5 bases each). The CDR3 has 16 residues. V was trimmed by 7 bases and J by 2 bases, leaving 15 bases between them. In germline, CDR1 is SGHVS, CDR2 FQNEAQ. CDR3 coding DNA: TGTGCCAGCACCCCTAGTGGGGGAGCTGGGGCCAACGTCCTGACTTTC. Protein: CASTPSGGAGANVLTF. The variable domain in full, completed from reference TRBV7-8 and TRBJ2-6, reads GAGVSQSPRYKVAKRGQDVALRCDPISGHVSLFWYQQALGQGPEFLTYFQNEAQLDKSGLPSDRFFAERPEGSVSTLKIQRTQQEDSAVYLCASTPSGGAGANVLTFGAGSRLTVL.

The chain has TRBV6-1 and TRBJ2-7, with D perhaps TRBD1 (6 bases). CDR3 length: 16 amino acids. The germline CDR1 and CDR2 sequences are MNHNS and SASEGT. Trimming removed 6 bases at V and 1 base at J, with 19 bases between. The CDR3 here is CASSIILDSPSYEQYF. The DNA for the CDR3 is TGTGCCAGCAGCATTATACTGGACAGTCCATCCTACGAGCAGTACTTC.

This sequence joins TRBV11-2 and TRBJ2-7; D might be TRBD1 (6 bases). V lost 3 bases and J lost 0, with 15 bases in between. The CDR3 totals 16 residues. CDR1 is SGHAT, CDR2 FQNNGV, per germline. The CDR3 here is CASSFRGSSNSYEQYF. The CDR3 DNA reads as TGTGCCAGCAGCTTCAGGGGCAGCTCTAACTCCTACGAGCAGTACTTC. Together with reference TRBV11-2 and TRBJ2-7, the CDR3 gives the full variable domain: EAGVAQSPRYKIIEKRQSVAFWCNPISGHATLYWYQQILGQGPKLLIQFQNNGVVDDSQLPKDRFSAERLKGVDSTLKIQPAKLEDSAVYLCASSFRGSSNSYEQYFGPGTRLTVT.

The rearrangement uses TRBV30 and TRBJ1-5; D ambiguous. There are 13 residues in the CDR3. V lost 0 bases and J 4 bases, leaving 7 bases between the germline ends. Germline V gene data show CDR1 as GTSNPN and CDR2 as SVGIG (reference sequence). This CDR3 is CAWSVQTNQPQHF. CDR3 DNA: TGTGCCTGGAGTGTACAGACAAATCAGCCCCAGCATTTT.

The rearrangement joins TRBV30 to TRBJ1-1, with D possibly matching TRBD1 (6 bases). The germline V gene encodes CDR1 GTSNPN and CDR2 SVGIG (reference sequence). V gave up 2 bases and J gave up 5 bases, with 15 bases separating them. The CDR3 extends over 14 amino acids. CDR3 sequence reads: CAWSNLQGGTEAFF. The CDR3 nucleotides are TGTGCCTGGAGTAACTTACAGGGAGGGACTGAAGCTTTCTTT.

About this clonotype: Sequence at one end of the junction differs from germline and may be a read error. The rearrangement joins TRBV20-1 to TRBJ2-1; 7 nucleotides align to TRBD1. CDR1 DFQATT and CDR2 SNEGSKA come from the germline V gene (reference sequence). This CDR3 has 12 amino acids. The CDR3 nucleotides are TGCAGTGCTAGAGAGGGTGGGACAGTCAACAACTTC. This codes for CSAREGGTVNNF.

This clonotype rates as medium-sized. This chain connects TRBV20-1 to TRBJ1-5; D call uncertain. The CDR3 is 12 amino acids. CDR1 is DFQATT, CDR2 SNEGSKA, per germline (reference sequence). Trimming cost V 1 base and J 8 bases, with 9 bases left between them. The CDR3 DNA follows: TGCAGTGCTAGAGGAGGGAGCGAGCCCCAGCATTTT. It codes for CSARGGSEPQHF.

This clonotype rates as large. Because the CDR3's place on the DNA is in doubt, the DNA is left out and the CDR3 is given as listed by TCRdb. The chain combines TRBV12-3 or TRBV12-4 with TRBJ1-5; TRBD1 reflects the table's D call only, with no check against the DNA. The CDR3 is made up of 14 amino acids, end residues included. The chain's CDR3 is CASSSSGPLGPQHF.

The chain joins TRBV15 to TRBJ1-5, with D perhaps matching TRBD1 (5 bases). Germline values: CDR1 LNHNV, CDR2 YYDKDF (reference sequence). CDR3 length: 13 residues. V lost 2 bases and J lost 11, with 13 bases in between. The CDR3 sequence: CATSRQGGNSQHF. In DNA, the CDR3 is TGTGCCACCAGCAGACAGGGCGGTAATTCCCAGCATTTT.

The chain recombines TRBV11-2 with TRBJ2-4; D is unclear. V was pared by 3 bases and J by 1 base, with 10 bases between. Germline assignment: CDR1 SGHAT and CDR2 FQNNGV. The CDR3 length is 15 residues. The CDR3 DNA reads TGTGCCAGCAGCTTGTTACCGAGGGCCAAAAACATTCAGTACTTC. Its translation is CASSLLPRAKNIQYF.

The chain couples TRBV7-2 to TRBJ2-1; 16 nucleotides agree with TRBD2. CDR3 length: 15 residues. CDR1 and CDR2 from the germline V gene are SGHTA and FQGNSA. The J segment lost 5 bases and the V segment lost 6 bases, leaving 1 base of the junction unmatched. CDR3 protein: CASRGLAGGHNEQFF. The CDR3 coding sequence is TGTGCCAGCAGGGGACTAGCGGGGGGGCACAATGAGCAGTTCTTC.

The V and J genes are TRBV28 and TRBJ1-3; 7 nucleotides agree with TRBD1. The V gene end was trimmed by 4 bases and the J gene end by 3 bases; junction bases not matched to a gene: 12. The CDR3 consists of 17 residues. CDR1 is MDHEN, CDR2 SYDVKM, per germline. DNA of the CDR3: TGTGCCAGCAGTTCTATGGGGGGAAGGGGGCTTGGAAACACCATATATTTT. Encoded protein: CASSSMGGRGLGNTIYF.

This clonotype is categorized as medium-sized (0.01 to 0.1%). The V call is TRBV27, the J call TRBJ2-2, with D perhaps matching TRBD1 or TRBD2 (6 bases each). V gave up 6 bases and J gave up 2 bases, with 16 bases separating them. Looked up from germline, CDR1 is MNHEY and CDR2 is SMNVEV (reference sequence). This CDR3 contains 16 residues. The CDR3 sequence is CASSGARGANTGELFF. Here the CDR3 DNA reads TGTGCCAGCAGCGGGGCGAGGGGGGCCAACACCGGGGAGCTGTTTTTT.

The genes are TRBV6-2 or TRBV6-3 and TRBJ2-3, with D hard to call. The CDR3 covers 13 residues. The germline V gene encodes CDR1 MNHEY and CDR2 SVGEGT. V was trimmed by 8 bases and J by 6 bases, leaving 15 bases between them. This chain's CDR3 is CASRRMPEDTQYF. In DNA form, the CDR3 reads TGTGCCAGCCGCCGCATGCCTGAGGATACGCAGTATTTT.